This T cell receptor (beta chain) was found in a study of identical twins. TCRdb analysed the 5' RACE reads with MiXCR anew, one entry per CDR3 protein. The profile shows fewer than 900,000 distinct CDR3 sequences, 15% to 20% of them singletons. CDR1 is DFQATT and CDR2 is SNEGSKA in the germline V gene (reference sequence). V lost 6 bases and J 5 bases, leaving 19 bases between the germline ends. The CDR3 has 14 residues. This same sample was also taken into another study, of T cells expressing NK-cell markers. Turning to that study: Just one sequenced donor of eight was HCMV-seronegative, while seven were seropositive. For several experiments, T cell sorting was restricted to the alpha-beta TCR population by means of an anti-gamma-delta TCR antibody.

The specimen sequenced was PBMCs. The receptor was isolated from a woman aged 18-29 years in good health. The V gene is TRBV20-1, the J gene TRBJ1-2; no clear D gene. CDR3 sequence reads: CSAMGRPGRYGYTF. The CDR3 DNA reads TGCAGTGCCATGGGAAGACCAGGAAGGTATGGCTACACCTTC.